Given below is one T cell receptor (beta chain) in context. What it binds is not known. The data were obtained in a study of T-cell reconstitution after alpha-beta-depleted transplantation in children. Per germline, CDR1 GTSNPN and CDR2 SVGIG (reference sequence). This CDR3 spans 14 amino acids. Trimming removed 0 bases at V and 7 bases at J, with 13 bases between. The library targeted TCRbeta and was prepared with unique molecular identifiers. One entry per CDR3 protein, called by TCRdb with MiXCR from the PCR reads. The sample contains a few hundred thousand distinct CDR3 sequences, 20% to 30% of which appear only once. Findings and caveats of the study: Fresh T-cell production supplied most of the T-cell counts and diversity seen one year after transplant. Surviving recipient T cells and thymic progenitors underlay high day-60 TCRbeta diversity in some patients. Where alpha-beta T cells came from about two months after transplant was reportedly several hundred expanded graft clones.

The source is a boy younger than two with Wiskott-Aldrich syndrome, due to receive a stem cell transplant. The specimen was PBMCs, collected before TCRalphabeta/CD19-depleted stem cell transplant. The genes are TRBV30 and TRBJ1-5; D gene unclear. CDR3 in amino acids: CAWSVLAVRQPQHF. DNA for the CDR3: TGTGCCTGGAGTGTATTGGCGGTTCGGCAGCCCCAGCATTTT.